The 26 T cell receptor beta chains given below trace back to one sample, sequenced in a study of T cells in Graves' hyperthyroidism and ophthalmopathy. Regions amplified from RNA transcripts were the TCR beta CDR3 regions. First-round RT-PCR with HTBI primers amplified the TCR CDR3 region. Each CDR3 protein gets one entry after TCRdb re-called the multiplex PCR reads with MiXCR. The data show about 690,000 distinct CDR3 sequences, around 15% seen once. Sequencing used blood. All receptors derive from a man aged 50-59 years with Graves' hyperthyroidism.

V gene TRBV10-3 combines with J gene TRBJ1-2, with a tentative D call TRBD1 (6 bases). Trimming took 7 bases from V and 2 from J, leaving 11 bases between them. CDR1 is ENHRY, CDR2 SYGVKD, per germline. The CDR3 has 13 residues. The CDR3 DNA follows: TGTGCCATCACTGGCCAGGGGAACTATGGCTACACCTTC. It encodes CAITGQGNYGYTF.

This clonotype was recorded many times. This sequence joins TRBV5-1 and TRBJ2-1; 7 nucleotides line up with TRBD2. Losses at the gene ends were 6 bases for V and 4 bases for J; bases not matched to a gene: 13. In germline, CDR1 is SGHRS, CDR2 YFSETQ. There are 16 residues in the CDR3. CDR3 coding DNA: TGCGCCAGCACCCCCATGGGGCGGGGGAAATACAATGAGCAGTTCTTC. It codes for CASTPMGRGKYNEQFF.

The rearrangement links TRBV7-9 to TRBJ2-7; D possibly corresponds to TRBD2 (6 bases). Germline V gives CDR1 SEHNR, CDR2 FQNEAQ (reference sequence). The CDR3 covers 18 residues. Trimming pared 4 bases from V and 3 bases from J, leaving 25 bases between. CDR3 nucleotides: TGTGCCAGCAGCTCCAGGCTACGAACCGGGACTCAAAGCTACGAGCAGTACTTC. Encoded protein: CASSSRLRTGTQSYEQYF.

The rearrangement joins TRBV2 to TRBJ2-2; 8 bases are shared with TRBD2. The length of the CDR3 is 18 residues. V lost 6 bases, J lost 1 base, and 13 bases stayed unmatched. Per the germline V gene, CDR1 is SNHLY and CDR2 is FYNNEI. CDR3 nucleotides: TGTGCCAGCAGAATGGAAACGGGCGGGAGGAGGAACACCGGGGAGCTGTTTTTT. Translating gives CASRMETGGRRNTGELFF.

V is TRBV13 and J is TRBJ2-7, with 8 nucleotides matching TRBD2. The germline CDR1 and CDR2 sequences are PRHDT and FYEKMQ (reference sequence). This CDR3 comprises 16 residues. J lost 4 bases, V lost 6 bases, and 14 bases had no gene match. The CDR3 loop is CASSPVRGRLPYEQYF. CDR3 DNA: TGTGCCAGCAGTCCCGTCCGCGGGAGGTTACCTTACGAGCAGTACTTC.

This clonotype was detected ten times or more. This chain joins TRBV28 and TRBJ1-3; the D gene is possibly TRBD1 (5 bases). This CDR3 is 14 amino acids long. In germline, CDR1 is MDHEN, CDR2 SYDVKM. Deletions cut 6 bases from V and 0 bases from J, with 9 bases between. The CDR3 loop is CASRLQGSGNTIYF. CDR3 coding DNA: TGTGCCAGCAGGCTGCAGGGCTCTGGAAACACCATATATTTT.

This clonotype has more than one count but fewer than ten. The gene calls are TRBV7-6 and TRBJ2-3, with a weak D call TRBD1 (5 bases). Germline V gene lookup returns CDR1 SGHVS and CDR2 FNYEAQ. The CDR3 is 16 residues long. The V gene lost 1 base and the J gene lost 4 bases, with 15 bases spanning the gap. The CDR3 DNA follows: TGTGCCAGCAGCTTAGGGGGCCCACCCCCCCCAGATACGCAGTATTTT. As protein: CASSLGGPPPPDTQYF. The full variable domain, its missing parts supplied by reference TRBV7-6 and TRBJ2-3, is GAGVSQSPRYKVTKRGQDVALRCDPISGHVSLYWYRQALGQGPEFLTYFNYEAQQDKSGLPNDRFSAERPEGSISTLTIQRTEQRDSAMYRCASSLGGPPPPDTQYFGPGTRLTVL.

The V gene is TRBV24-1, the J gene TRBJ2-3, with D perhaps assigned TRBD1 or TRBD2 (5 bases each). The CDR3 is made up of 16 amino acids. Trimming left V 4 bases short and J 2 bases short, with 15 bases between. Germline V gives CDR1 KGHDR, CDR2 SFDVKD. The DNA of the CDR3 is TGTGCCACCAGTGAGACGGGACGGAGGAACACAGATACGCAGTATTTT. Translated, it gives CATSETGRRNTDTQYF.

Concerning this clonotype itself: One end of the junction varies from germline; a read error may be responsible. The genes are TRBV10-3 and TRBJ2-3; the D gene is possibly TRBD1 (6 bases). This CDR3 is built from 14 residues. The germline CDR1 and CDR2 sequences are ENHRY and SYGVKD. Written as DNA, the CDR3 is TGTGCCATCAGTGTAGGACAGTCCACAGGTACGCAGTATTTT. Its protein is CAISVGQSTGTQYF.

In this sample, this clonotype turned up many times. The CDR3 DNA reads as TGTGCCAGCAGGCCCCCCGGCACCTACGAGCAGTACTTC. It encodes CASRPPGTYEQYF. The genes are TRBV12-3 or TRBV12-4 and TRBJ2-7, with no clear D. The CDR3 spans 13 residues. V was cut by 6 bases and J by 2 bases, with 11 bases left in between.

This clonotype appeared many times. V gene TRBV20-1 combines with J gene TRBJ1-2; D not resolved. The V and J ends lost 2 bases and 2 bases respectively, with 6 bases between them. Germline V gives CDR1 DFQATT, CDR2 SNEGSKA (reference sequence). There are 12 residues in the CDR3. The CDR3 region is CSARFGNYGYTF. CDR3 coding DNA: TGCAGTGCTAGATTCGGCAACTATGGCTACACCTTC.

This clonotype was observed at least ten times. The chain is built from TRBV28 and TRBJ2-7; TRBD1 matches at 8 bases. The CDR3 has 15 residues. With V trimmed by 5 bases and J by 4 bases, 10 bases remained unmatched. CDR1 is MDHEN, CDR2 SYDVKM, per germline. CDR3 in DNA: TGTGCCAGCAGTCCAGGGGGCCCCGCCGATTACGAGCAGTACTTC. Translation gives CASSPGGPADYEQYF. The full variable domain, completed using reference TRBV28 and TRBJ2-7, is DVKVTQSSRYLVKRTGEKVFLECVQDMDHENMFWYRQDPGLGLRLIYFSYDVKMKEKGDIPEGYSVSREKKERFSLILESASTNQTSMYLCASSPGGPADYEQYFGPGTRLTVT.

This clonotype was detected many times. The chain uses TRBV5-1 and TRBJ2-7; weak D call: TRBD2 (6 bases). V dropped 0 bases and J dropped 2 bases, with 9 bases sitting between them. This CDR3 has 14 amino acids. Germline CDR1 is SGHRS and CDR2 is YFSETQ. The CDR3 sequence is CASSLEASAYEQYF. CDR3 coding DNA: TGCGCCAGCAGCTTGGAGGCTAGCGCCTACGAGCAGTACTTC.

This clonotype appeared many times. The J gene is TRBJ2-5, the V gene TRBV12-3 or TRBV12-4; D unclear. Trimming left V 3 bases short and J 4 bases short, with 12 bases between. CDR3 length: 14 amino acids. CDR3 protein: CASSFRAPGETQYF. The CDR3 DNA follows: TGTGCCAGCAGTTTTCGGGCACCCGGAGAGACCCAGTACTTC.

With regard to this clonotype: This may be a read error: a much more frequent sequence differs by one nucleotide. The chain is built from TRBV27 and TRBJ2-1; D possibly corresponds to TRBD1 (5 bases). Germline values: CDR1 MNHEY, CDR2 SMNVEV (reference sequence). The CDR3 consists of 15 residues. CDR3 sequence: CVSSVGRVVYNEQFF. CDR3 DNA: TGTGTCAGCAGTGTGGGCAGGGTGGTCTACAATGAGCAGTTCTTC.

This clonotype occurred many times. This rearrangement joins TRBV6-2 or TRBV6-3 to TRBJ2-3; 11 bases are a match to TRBD1. There are 16 residues in the CDR3. Germline CDR1 MNHEY, CDR2 SVGEGT. V was pared by 7 bases and J by 1 base, with 7 bases of the junction left unmatched. In DNA form, the CDR3 reads TGTGCCAGCACCCCCGGGACAGGGGGTCGCACAGATACGCAGTATTTT. Translation: CASTPGTGGRTDTQYF.

This clonotype was observed many times. The rearrangement uses TRBV6-5 and TRBJ1-1; no clear D gene. This CDR3 region has 13 residues. Per the germline V gene, CDR1 is MNHEY and CDR2 is SVGAGI. V lost 6 bases and J 7 bases, leaving 15 bases between the germline ends. The CDR3 DNA reads TGTGCCAGCAGCTTTCTCCTTAATGTTGAAGCTTTCTTT. Residues: CASSFLLNVEAFF.

The chain links TRBV9 to TRBJ1-1, with D possibly TRBD1 on 5 matching bases. This CDR3 is built from 16 residues. Germline CDR1 is SGDLS and CDR2 is YYNGEE. The ends were cut back, 3 bases at V and 1 base at J, with 16 bases in the middle. The DNA of the CDR3 is TGTGCCAGCAGCGAACCAGGGACCGGTGGGAACACTGAAGCTTTCTTT. Its translation is CASSEPGTGGNTEAFF.

The chain recombines TRBV4-1 with TRBJ1-4; 8 positions agree with TRBD1. The CDR3 loop spans 16 amino acids. J was trimmed by 4 bases and V by 3 bases; bases with no gene match: 7. Germline CDR1 MGHRA, CDR2 YSYEKL. The CDR3 spells CASSQPSDRGNEKLFF. The CDR3 DNA reads as TGCGCCAGCAGCCAGCCCTCCGACAGGGGTAATGAAAAACTGTTTTTT.

The genes are TRBV3-1 and TRBJ2-3; D gene ambiguous. V gave up 3 bases and J gave up 2 bases, with 3 bases separating them. The CDR3 is 12 residues long. Germline CDR1 is LGHDT and CDR2 is YNNKEL (reference sequence). CDR3 sequence reads: CASSQHTDTQYF. CDR3 coding DNA: TGTGCCAGCAGCCAGCACACAGATACGCAGTATTTT.

This clonotype was found many times. The rearrangement joins TRBV27 to TRBJ1-5; no clear D. V gave up 4 bases and J gave up 0 bases, with 7 bases separating them. Germline lookup yields CDR1 MNHEY and CDR2 SMNVEV (reference sequence). CDR3 length: 14 amino acids. For the CDR3, the DNA is TGTGCCAGCAGTTCTGGTTCTAGCAATCAGCCCCAGCATTTT. Protein: CASSSGSSNQPQHF.

This clonotype has just a few counts. The V and J genes are TRBV20-1 and TRBJ1-5; 7 nucleotides align to TRBD1. Germline-derived CDR1 and CDR2 are DFQATT and SNEGSKA (reference sequence). The J segment lost 0 bases and the V segment lost 3 bases, leaving 5 bases of the junction unmatched. The CDR3 contains 15 residues. The CDR3 bases are TGCAGTGCTAGTTATCAGGGGGTTAGCAATCAGCCCCAGCATTTT. This translates into CSASYQGVSNQPQHF.

This clonotype was detected a few times. V is TRBV29-1 and J is TRBJ2-7; 8 bases fit TRBD2. Looked up from germline, CDR1 is SQVTM and CDR2 is ANQGSEA. The CDR3 is 15 residues long. The ends lost 1 base at V and 5 bases at J; junction bases unmatched: 10. Here the CDR3 DNA reads TGCAGCGTTGAAGGATGGGGGGCCGGGAGGGACGAGCAGTACTTC. It specifies CSVEGWGAGRDEQYF.

This clonotype was observed at least ten times. This chain connects TRBV28 to TRBJ2-2; 7 nucleotides line up with TRBD2. This CDR3 is built from 15 residues. Germline values: CDR1 MDHEN, CDR2 SYDVKM. With V trimmed by 1 base and J by 1 base, 0 bases remained unmatched. Here the CDR3 reads CASSLSSGNTGELFF. As DNA, the CDR3 is TGTGCCAGCAGTTTATCTAGCGGGAACACCGGGGAGCTGTTTTTT.

This clonotype showed up many times. V is TRBV6-5 and J is TRBJ2-3; TRBD2 agrees at 10 bases. V lost 2 bases, J lost 0 bases, and 2 bases stayed unmatched. The germline CDR1 and CDR2 sequences are MNHEY and SVGAGI. CDR3 length: 16 amino acids. CDR3 sequence reads: CASSYGTSASTDTQYF. The CDR3 DNA is TGTGCCAGCAGTTACGGGACTAGCGCCAGCACAGATACGCAGTATTTT.

V is TRBV27 and J is TRBJ1-2; TRBD1 agrees at 8 bases. Trimming took 1 base from V and 8 from J; bases not matched to a gene: 6. CDR1 MNHEY and CDR2 SMNVEV come from the germline V gene (reference sequence). The length of the CDR3 is 14 residues. The CDR3 loop is CASSLYAQGVGYTF. As DNA, the CDR3 is TGTGCCAGCAGTTTATATGCACAGGGGGTCGGCTACACCTTC.